These T cell receptor beta chains were read from a single sample in a study of regulatory T cells in long-lasting Graves disease. TCRdb itself ran the multiplex PCR reads through MiXCR, one entry per CDR3 protein. The data contain 350,000 to 450,000 distinct CDR3 sequences, just under 15% of them singletons. The same data also contributed to another study, on T cells in Graves' hyperthyroidism and ophthalmopathy.

The source was peripheral blood mononuclear cells (PBMCs), collected at new diagnosis, from a patient treated with antithyroid drugs. The source is a woman aged 25 to 45 with Graves disease. CDR3s include the opening cysteine and the closing phenylalanine or tryptophan. D genes are given only for firm matches. Only part of the rows carry a size: once, few, many, or a class if the clone is expanded.

TRBD2,TRBJ2-1,few,TRBV14,TGTGCCAGCAGCCAAGATCAGACTAGCGTGCCGTTCTTC,CASSQDQTSVPFF
NA,TRBJ2-1,few,TRBV19,TGTGCCAGTAGTATAGCCGGGGTGGCCTACAATGAGCAGTTCTTC,CASSIAGVAYNEQFF
TRBD1,TRBJ1-2,NA,TRBV6-1,TGTGCCAGCAGTCTGACAGGGGGACGGTATGGCTACACCTTC,CASSLTGGRYGYTF
TRBD1,TRBJ1-1,many,TRBV10-3,TGTGCCATCAGTGAGTCTATCAAGACAGGGTTTAACACTGAAGCTTTCTTT,CAISESIKTGFNTEAFF
NA,TRBJ2-5,few,TRBV3-1,TGTGCCAGCAGCGCAGAACAGGCTAAATGGGAGACCCAGTACTTC,CASSAEQAKWETQYF
NA,TRBJ2-3,many,TRBV5-1,TGCGCCAGCAGTCCGGTTAGGACAGATACGCAGTATTTT,CASSPVRTDTQYF
TRBD1,TRBJ2-7,many,TRBV7-6,TGTGCCAGCAGCTCCCCGGACAGGGAAGTCTCCTACGAGCAGTACTTC,CASSSPDREVSYEQYF
NA,TRBJ1-2,few,TRBV6-2/TRBV6-3,TGTGCCAGCGGGCGGGCTAACTATGGCTACACCTTC,CASGRANYGYTF
NA,TRBJ1-2,NA,TRBV9,TGTGCCAGCAGCGGAGGAAGACAGTATGGCGGCTACACCTTC,CASSGGRQYGGYTF
NA,TRBJ1-2,many,TRBV30,TGTGCCTGGCACAACTATGGCTACACCTTC,CAWHNYGYTF
NA,TRBJ2-7,NA,TRBV10-3,TGTGCCATCAGTGAGACCTACGAGCAGTACTTC,CAISETYEQYF
TRBD1,TRBJ2-2,NA,TRBV24-1,TGTGCCACCTTAGGAGGACAGGGGGCGAGCAGGGAGCTGTTTTTT,CATLGGQGASRELFF
TRBD1,TRBJ2-5,many,TRBV20-1,TGCAGTGCATCCGGGACAGCCCGAGAGACCCAGTACTTC,CSASGTARETQYF
TRBD2,TRBJ2-3,few,TRBV7-2,TGTGCCAGCAGCCCAACGCCGGGACCAGCGGGGCCCCTTAGCACAGATACGCAGTATTTT,CASSPTPGPAGPLSTDTQYF
TRBD2,TRBJ2-7,many,TRBV27,TGTGCCAGCAGTACTAGTCCGGGAGGGTACGAGCAGTACTTC,CASSTSPGGYEQYF
TRBD1,TRBJ2-5,NA,TRBV7-9,TGTGCCAGCAGCTTATTAACCGGGGACAGCCAAGAGACCCAGTACTTC,CASSLLTGDSQETQYF
TRBD1,TRBJ2-2,few,TRBV15,TGTGCCACCAGCAGACCTACAGGGGATTGGCCCGGGGAGCTGTTTTTT,CATSRPTGDWPGELFF
NA,TRBJ1-5,NA,TRBV15,TGTGCCACCAGCAGTAGATTGTATAGCAATCAGCCCCAGCATTTT,CATSSRLYSNQPQHF
TRBD2,TRBJ2-7,few,TRBV20-1,TGCAGTGCTGTTCTAGCGGGAGACTCCTACGAGCAGTACTTC,CSAVLAGDSYEQYF
NA,TRBJ2-1,many,TRBV7-9,TGTGCCAGCAGCTTAGGCCGGGTGAGGAATGAGCAGTTCTTC,CASSLGRVRNEQFF
NA,TRBJ1-3,NA,TRBV12-3/TRBV12-4,TGTGCCAGCACCGCGGACTCTGGAAACACCATATATTTT,CASTADSGNTIYF
NA,TRBJ1-2,many,TRBV20-1,TGCAGTGCTAGCAGTCCTGGAGGCTTTCGCTCTGGCTACACCTTC,CSASSPGGFRSGYTF
NA,TRBJ2-2,NA,TRBV28,TGTGCCAGCGACAAGGGACGTAACACCGGGGAGCTGTTTTTT,CASDKGRNTGELFF
TRBD1,TRBJ2-7,few,TRBV20-1,TGCAGTGCTAGGGACAGGTTGAAGGGGAACTCCTACGAGCAGTACTTC,CSARDRLKGNSYEQYF
NA,TRBJ1-3,NA,TRBV29-1,TGCAGCGTAGAAGAAGGGGTCTCTGGAAACACCATATATTTT,CSVEEGVSGNTIYF
TRBD2,TRBJ2-3,many,TRBV12-3/TRBV12-4,TGTGCCAGCAGTTTTTGGTGGGAGGGATCCACAGATACGCAGTATTTT,CASSFWWEGSTDTQYF
TRBD1,TRBJ1-1,many,TRBV5-1,TGCGCCAGTGGGGGACAGGGGAACACTGAAGCTTTCTTT,CASGGQGNTEAFF
NA,TRBJ2-7,NA,TRBV5-1,TGCGCCAGCAGCTTGTACCCTGGCTCCAACGAGCAGTACTTC,CASSLYPGSNEQYF
NA,TRBJ1-1,NA,TRBV29-1,TGCAGCGTTGGAACAGGAGGGTTGAACACTGAAGCTTTCTTT,CSVGTGGLNTEAFF
NA,TRBJ1-5,many,TRBV2,TGTGCCAGCAGTGATACGGCCTCCAATCAGCCCCAGCATTTT,CASSDTASNQPQHF
TRBD2,TRBJ2-5,NA,TRBV7-2,TGTGCCAGCAGCCCTGCTACTAGCGGCCAAGAGACCCAGTACTTC,CASSPATSGQETQYF